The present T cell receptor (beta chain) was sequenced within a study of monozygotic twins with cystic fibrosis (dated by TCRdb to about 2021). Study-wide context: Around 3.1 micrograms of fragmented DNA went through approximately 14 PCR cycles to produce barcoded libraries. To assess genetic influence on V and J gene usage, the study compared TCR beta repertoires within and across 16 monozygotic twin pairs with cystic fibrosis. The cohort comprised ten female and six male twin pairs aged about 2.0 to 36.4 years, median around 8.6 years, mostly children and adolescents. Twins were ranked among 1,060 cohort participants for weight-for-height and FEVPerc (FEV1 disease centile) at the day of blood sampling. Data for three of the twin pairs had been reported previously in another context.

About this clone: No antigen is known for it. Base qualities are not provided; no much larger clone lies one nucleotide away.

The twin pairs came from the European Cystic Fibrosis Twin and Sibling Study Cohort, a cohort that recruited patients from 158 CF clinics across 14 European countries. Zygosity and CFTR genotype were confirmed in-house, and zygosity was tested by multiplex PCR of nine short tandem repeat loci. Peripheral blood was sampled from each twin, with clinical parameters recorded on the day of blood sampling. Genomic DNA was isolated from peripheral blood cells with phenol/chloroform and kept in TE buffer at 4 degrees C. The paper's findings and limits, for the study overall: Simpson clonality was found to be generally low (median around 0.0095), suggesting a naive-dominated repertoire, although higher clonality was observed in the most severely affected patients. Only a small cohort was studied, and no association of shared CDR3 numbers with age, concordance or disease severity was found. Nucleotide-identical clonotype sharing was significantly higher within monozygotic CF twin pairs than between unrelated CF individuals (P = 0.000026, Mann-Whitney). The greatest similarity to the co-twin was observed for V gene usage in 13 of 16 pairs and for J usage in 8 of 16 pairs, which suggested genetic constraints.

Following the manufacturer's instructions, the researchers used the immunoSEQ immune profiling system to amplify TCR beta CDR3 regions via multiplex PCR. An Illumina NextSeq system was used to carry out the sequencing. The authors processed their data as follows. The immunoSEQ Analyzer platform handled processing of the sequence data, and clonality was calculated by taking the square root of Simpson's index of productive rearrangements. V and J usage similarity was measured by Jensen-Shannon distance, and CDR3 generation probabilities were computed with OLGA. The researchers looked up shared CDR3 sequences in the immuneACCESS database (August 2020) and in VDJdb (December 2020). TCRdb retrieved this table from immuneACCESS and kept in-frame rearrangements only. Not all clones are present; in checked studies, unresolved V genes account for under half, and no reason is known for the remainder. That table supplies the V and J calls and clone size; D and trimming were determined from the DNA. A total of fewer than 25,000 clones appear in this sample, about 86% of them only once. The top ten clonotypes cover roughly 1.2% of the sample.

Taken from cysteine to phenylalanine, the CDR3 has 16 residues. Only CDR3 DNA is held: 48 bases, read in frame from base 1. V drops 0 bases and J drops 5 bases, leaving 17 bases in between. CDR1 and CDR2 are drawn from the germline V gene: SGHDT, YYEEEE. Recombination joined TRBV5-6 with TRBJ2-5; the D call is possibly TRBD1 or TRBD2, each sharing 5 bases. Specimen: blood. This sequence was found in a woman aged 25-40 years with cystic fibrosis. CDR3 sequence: CASSLGAAGRGETQYF. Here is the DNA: TGTGCCAGCAGCTTGGGTGCCGCAGGGCGCGGGGAGACCCAGTACTTC. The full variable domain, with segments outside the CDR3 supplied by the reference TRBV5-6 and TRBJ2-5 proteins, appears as DAGVTQSPTHLIKTRGQQVTLRCSPKSGHDTVSWYQQALGQGPQFIFQYYEEEERQRGNFPDRFSGHQFPNYSSELNVNALLLGDSALYLCASSLGAAGRGETQYFGPGTRLLVL.